These T cell receptor beta chains were read from a single sample in a study of T-cell memory formation after mild COVID-19. TCRdb re-called the 5' RACE reads with MiXCR, one entry per CDR3 protein. The sample lists approximately 260,000 distinct CDR3 sequences; about 20% were seen once. The sample taken for sequencing was PBMCs or a T cell subset sorted from them (not recorded which). The receptors stem from a young man who had mild COVID-19 (a few samples of this study predate the infection). Cell type and time point are not known. Each CDR3 is given with its conserved first and last residue. A D gene is named only where the DNA matches it firmly. Clone size is given for some rows only: seen once, a few or many times, or a class if the clone is expanded.

clone_size d_call j_call v_call cdr3_aa cdr3_nt
. . TRBJ2-1 TRBV27 CASSPAERNEQFF TGTGCCAGCAGTCCTGCCGAGAGGAATGAGCAGTTCTTC
few . TRBJ1-1 TRBV6-5 CASSYSWDTEAFF TGTGCCAGCAGTTACTCTTGGGACACTGAAGCTTTCTTT
. . TRBJ2-5 TRBV6-5 CASSFQGGRGGETQYF TGTGCCAGCAGTTTTCAAGGGGGCAGGGGGGGAGAGACCCAGTACTTC
few . TRBJ2-2 TRBV7-2 CASSQFSPANTGELFF TGTGCCAGCAGCCAATTTAGTCCCGCGAACACCGGGGAGCTGTTTTTT
. TRBD2 TRBJ2-3 TRBV2 CASSPGRGVPDTQYF TGTGCCAGCAGTCCTGGACGGGGGGTACCAGATACGCAGTATTTT
many . TRBJ1-2 TRBV7-9 CASSLGAGLYGYTF TGTGCCAGCAGCTTAGGGGCGGGGTTATATGGCTACACCTTC
few . TRBJ2-7 TRBV20-1 CSARGGQGRSSYEQYF TGCAGTGCTAGAGGTGGGCAGGGGCGAAGCTCCTACGAGCAGTACTTC
. TRBD1 TRBJ1-1 TRBV7-8 CASSLDATGVTEAFF TGTGCCAGCAGCTTAGATGCGACAGGGGTCACTGAAGCTTTCTTT
. . TRBJ2-5 TRBV5-1 CASSLSGTQETQYF TGCGCCAGCAGCTTGTCGGGGACACAAGAGACCCAGTACTTC
. . TRBJ1-2 TRBV7-2 CASSPIEGYGYTF TGTGCCAGCAGCCCAATTGAGGGCTATGGCTACACCTTC
. TRBD1 TRBJ1-2 TRBV5-1 CASSWGQTQGGYGYTF TGCGCCAGCAGCTGGGGACAGACCCAAGGAGGCTATGGCTACACCTTC
. . TRBJ2-3 TRBV19 CASSSRRVSTDTQYF TGTGCCAGTAGTAGCAGGCGGGTGAGCACAGATACGCAGTATTTT
. . TRBJ2-2 TRBV11-2 CASSHEGEALFF TGTGCCAGCAGCCATGAAGGAGAGGCACTGTTTTTT
few . TRBJ2-1 TRBV5-1 CASSLAMGSYNEQFF TGCGCCAGCAGCTTGGCCATGGGCTCCTACAATGAGCAGTTCTTC
. TRBD1 TRBJ2-5 TRBV20-1 CSANPHGTGFQETQYF TGCAGTGCTAACCCCCACGGGACAGGGTTCCAAGAGACCCAGTACTTC
few . TRBJ2-7 TRBV4-3 CASSQLPSSSYEQYF TGCGCCAGCAGCCAACTCCCCAGTAGCTCCTACGAGCAGTACTTC
. TRBD2 TRBJ2-5 TRBV5-4 CASSLGLAGGLGETQYF TGTGCCAGCAGCCTCGGACTAGCGGGGGGCCTGGGAGAGACCCAGTACTTC
. . TRBJ1-2 TRBV12-3/TRBV12-4 CASSTRSNYGYTF TGTGCCAGCAGTACGCGGAGTAACTATGGCTACACCTTC
. TRBD2 TRBJ2-3 TRBV11-2 CASSFMKGSGGPAVRDTQYF TGTGCCAGCAGCTTTATGAAGGGTAGCGGGGGGCCCGCAGTACGTGATACGCAGTATTTT
few TRBD1 TRBJ1-5 TRBV7-2 CASSSRDRVTPQHF TGTGCCAGCAGCTCCCGGGACAGGGTTACTCCCCAGCATTTT
few . TRBJ1-2 TRBV9 CASSAAGSTGYGYTF TGTGCCAGCAGCGCCGCGGGATCTACCGGCTATGGCTACACCTTC
many . TRBJ2-7 TRBV20-1 CSARDRGPNEQYF TGCAGTGCTAGAGATCGGGGGCCGAATGAGCAGTACTTC
. . TRBJ1-6 TRBV3-1 CASQQGSSPLHF TGTGCCAGCCAACAGGGAAGTTCACCCCTCCACTTT
many TRBD1 TRBJ2-7 TRBV2 CASSLDRDLKKQYF TGTGCCAGCAGCCTAGACAGGGATCTTAAAAAGCAGTACTTC
. . TRBJ1-5 TRBV20-1 CSATRPGQPQHF TGCAGTGCTACGAGACCCGGGCAGCCCCAGCATTTT
. . TRBJ2-5 TRBV6-6 CATRGGTQYF TGTGCCACCCGGGGAGGGACCCAGTACTTC
few TRBD2 TRBJ2-3 TRBV4-1 CASSQPLGGADTQYF TGCGCCAGCAGCCAGCCCCTCGGGGGGGCAGATACGCAGTATTTT
. . TRBJ2-1 TRBV6-2/TRBV6-3 CASSYSRAYNEQFF TGTGCCAGCAGTTACTCGCGGGCATACAATGAGCAGTTCTTC
few . TRBJ1-1 TRBV5-1 CASSLGPGRETEAFF TGCGCCAGCAGCTTAGGTCCGGGACGAGAAACTGAAGCTTTCTTT
. . TRBJ2-5 TRBV20-1 CSAHGKWETQYF TGCAGTGCTCACGGGAAATGGGAGACCCAGTACTTC
few . TRBJ2-2 TRBV11-2 CASSPDRGELFF TGTGCCAGCAGCCCGGACAGAGGGGAGCTGTTTTTT
once . TRBJ1-6 TRBV10-2 CASSEVDYNSPLHF TGCGCCAGCAGTGAGGTGGACTATAATTCACCCCTCCACTTT
few TRBD1 TRBJ2-6 TRBV6-6 CASSSGGYGANVLTF TGTGCCAGCAGTTCAGGGGGCTATGGGGCCAACGTCCTGACTTTC
few . TRBJ2-2 TRBV12-3/TRBV12-4 CASSSETGELFF TGTGCCAGCAGCAGCGAGACCGGGGAGCTGTTTTTT
. . TRBJ1-1 TRBV5-1 CASSLEGRGRAFF TGCGCCAGCAGCTTGGAAGGACGCGGGCGGGCTTTCTTT
few . TRBJ2-7 TRBV4-3 CASSPVGAPSYEQYF TGCGCCAGCAGCCCCGTTGGGGCCCCATCCTACGAGCAGTACTTC
few . TRBJ1-2 TRBV3-1 CASSQGSAGNYGYTF TGTGCCAGCAGCCAAGGCTCCGCAGGGAACTATGGCTACACCTTC
. . TRBJ2-7 TRBV20-1 CSARDTRGTSYEQYF TGCAGTGCTAGAGATACGCGAGGAACTAGCTACGAGCAGTACTTC
. . TRBJ2-7 TRBV6-5 CASSYTPGLYEQYF TGTGCCAGCAGTTACACGCCGGGGTTATACGAGCAGTACTTC
. . TRBJ2-5 TRBV3-1 CASSQDSQPGTQYF TGTGCCAGCAGCCAAGATTCCCAGCCCGGGACCCAGTACTTC
many . TRBJ2-3 TRBV9 CASSPRTDTQYF TGTGCCAGCAGCCCCCGCACAGATACGCAGTATTTT
. . TRBJ1-2 TRBV7-2 CASSLGYRDYDGYTF TGTGCCAGCAGCTTAGGTTACAGGGATTATGACGGCTACACCTTC
. . TRBJ1-1 TRBV28 CASSGTPEREAFF TGTGCCAGCAGTGGGACTCCTGAGAGGGAGGCTTTCTTT